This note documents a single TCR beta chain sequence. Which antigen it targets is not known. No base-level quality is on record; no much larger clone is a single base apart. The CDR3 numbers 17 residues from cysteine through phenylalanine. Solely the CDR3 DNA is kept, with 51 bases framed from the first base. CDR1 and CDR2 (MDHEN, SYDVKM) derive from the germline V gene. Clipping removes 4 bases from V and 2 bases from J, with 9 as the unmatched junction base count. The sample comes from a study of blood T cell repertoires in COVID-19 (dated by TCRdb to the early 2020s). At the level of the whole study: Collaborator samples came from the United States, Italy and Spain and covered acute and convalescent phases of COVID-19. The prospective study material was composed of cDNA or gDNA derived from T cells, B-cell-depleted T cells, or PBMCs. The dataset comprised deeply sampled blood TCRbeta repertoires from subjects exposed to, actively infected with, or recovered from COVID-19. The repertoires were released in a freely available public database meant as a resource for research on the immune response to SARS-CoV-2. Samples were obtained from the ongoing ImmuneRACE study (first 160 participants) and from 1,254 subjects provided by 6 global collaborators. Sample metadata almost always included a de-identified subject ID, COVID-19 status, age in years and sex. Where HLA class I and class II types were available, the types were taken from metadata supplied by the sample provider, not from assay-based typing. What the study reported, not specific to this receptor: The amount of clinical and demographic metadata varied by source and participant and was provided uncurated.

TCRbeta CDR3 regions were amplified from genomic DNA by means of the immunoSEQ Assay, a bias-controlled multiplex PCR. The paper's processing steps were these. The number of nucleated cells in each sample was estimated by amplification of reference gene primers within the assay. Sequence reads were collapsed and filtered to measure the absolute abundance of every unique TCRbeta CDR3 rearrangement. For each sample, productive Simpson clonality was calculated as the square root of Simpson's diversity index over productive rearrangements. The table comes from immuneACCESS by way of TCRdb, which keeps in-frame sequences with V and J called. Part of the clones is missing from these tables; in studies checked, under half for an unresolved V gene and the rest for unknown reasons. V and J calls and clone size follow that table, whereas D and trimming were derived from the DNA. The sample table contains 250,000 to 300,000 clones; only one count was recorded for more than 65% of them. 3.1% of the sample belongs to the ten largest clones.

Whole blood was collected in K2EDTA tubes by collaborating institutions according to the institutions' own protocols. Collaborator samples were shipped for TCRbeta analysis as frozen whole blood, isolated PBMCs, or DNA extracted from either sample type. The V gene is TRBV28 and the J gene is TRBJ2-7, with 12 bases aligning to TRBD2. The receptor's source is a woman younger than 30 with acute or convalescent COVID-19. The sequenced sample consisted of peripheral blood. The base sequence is TGTGCCAGCAGTTCCCGGACTAGCGGGATGGGGACCTACGAGCAGTACTTC. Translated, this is CASSSRTSGMGTYEQYF.